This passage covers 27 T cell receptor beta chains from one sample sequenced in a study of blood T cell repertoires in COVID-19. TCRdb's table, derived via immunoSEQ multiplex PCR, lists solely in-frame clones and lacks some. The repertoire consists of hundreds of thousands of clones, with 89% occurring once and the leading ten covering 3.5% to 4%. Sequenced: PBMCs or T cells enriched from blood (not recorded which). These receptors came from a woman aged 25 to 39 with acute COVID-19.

In DNA form, the CDR3 reads TGTGCCAGCAGTTACTCTCAGGTCCACTATGGCTACACCTTC. Translated: CASSYSQVHYGYTF. This sequence joins TRBV6-5 and TRBJ1-2; D call uncertain. Per germline, CDR1 MNHEY and CDR2 SVGAGI. This CDR3 is 14 amino acids long. Trimming took 0 bases from V and 3 from J, leaving 8 bases between them.

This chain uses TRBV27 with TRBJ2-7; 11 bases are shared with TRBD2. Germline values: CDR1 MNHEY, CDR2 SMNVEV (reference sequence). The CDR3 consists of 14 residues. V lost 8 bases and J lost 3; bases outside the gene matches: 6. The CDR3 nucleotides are TGTGCCAGCCGTGTACTAGCGGGGGACTACGAGCAGTACTTC. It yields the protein CASRVLAGDYEQYF.

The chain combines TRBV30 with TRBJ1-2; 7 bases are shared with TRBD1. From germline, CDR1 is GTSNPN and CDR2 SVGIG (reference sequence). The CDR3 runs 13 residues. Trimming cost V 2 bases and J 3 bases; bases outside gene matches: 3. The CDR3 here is CAWSSTGDYGYTF. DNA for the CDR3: TGTGCCTGGAGTTCTACAGGGGACTATGGCTACACCTTC. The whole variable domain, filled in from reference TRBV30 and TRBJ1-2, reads SQTIHQWPATLVQPVGSPLSLECTVEGTSNPNLYWYRQAAGRGLQLLFYSVGIGQISSEVPQNLSASRPQDRQFILSSKKLLLSDSGFYLCAWSSTGDYGYTFGSGTRLTVV.

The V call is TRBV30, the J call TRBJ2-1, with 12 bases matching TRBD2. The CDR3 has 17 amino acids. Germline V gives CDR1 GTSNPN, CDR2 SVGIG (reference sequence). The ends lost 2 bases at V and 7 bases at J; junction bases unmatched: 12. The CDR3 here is CAWSLLAGGYFSNEQFF. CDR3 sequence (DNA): TGTGCCTGGAGTCTCCTAGCGGGGGGGTATTTTTCGAATGAGCAGTTCTTC.

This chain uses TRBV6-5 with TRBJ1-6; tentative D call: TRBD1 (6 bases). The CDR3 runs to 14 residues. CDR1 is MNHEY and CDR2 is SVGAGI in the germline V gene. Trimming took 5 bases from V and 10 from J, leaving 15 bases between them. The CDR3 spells CASSLRQGISPLHF. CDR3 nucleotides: TGTGCCAGCAGTCTCAGGCAGGGGATCTCACCCCTCCACTTT.

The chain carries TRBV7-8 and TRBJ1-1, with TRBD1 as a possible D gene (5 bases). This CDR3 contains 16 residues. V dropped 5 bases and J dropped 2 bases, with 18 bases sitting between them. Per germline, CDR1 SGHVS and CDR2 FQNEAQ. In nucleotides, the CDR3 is TGTGCCAGCAGCCCTCACGCGCCGACAGTTAACACTGAAGCTTTCTTT. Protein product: CASSPHAPTVNTEAFF.

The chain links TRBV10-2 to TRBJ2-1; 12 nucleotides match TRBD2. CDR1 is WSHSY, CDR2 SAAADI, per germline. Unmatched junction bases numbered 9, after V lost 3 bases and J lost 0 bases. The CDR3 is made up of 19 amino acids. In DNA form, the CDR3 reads TGCGCCAGCAGTGATACTAGCGGGGGGACCGTAAGCTCCTACAATGAGCAGTTCTTC. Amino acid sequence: CASSDTSGGTVSSYNEQFF.

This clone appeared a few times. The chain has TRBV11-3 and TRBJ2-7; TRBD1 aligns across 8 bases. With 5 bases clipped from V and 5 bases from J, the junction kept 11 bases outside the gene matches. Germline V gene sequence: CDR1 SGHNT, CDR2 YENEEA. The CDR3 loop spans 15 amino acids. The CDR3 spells CASSGRPDRVHEQYF. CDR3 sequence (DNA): TGTGCCAGCAGCGGCCGACCGGACAGGGTCCACGAGCAGTACTTC.

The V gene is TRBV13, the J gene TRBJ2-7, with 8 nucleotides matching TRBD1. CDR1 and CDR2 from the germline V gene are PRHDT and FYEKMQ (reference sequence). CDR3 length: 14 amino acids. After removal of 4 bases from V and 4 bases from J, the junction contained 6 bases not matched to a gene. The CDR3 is CASSYGTGEYEQYF. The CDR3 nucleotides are TGTGCCAGCAGCTACGGGACAGGAGAATACGAGCAGTACTTC.

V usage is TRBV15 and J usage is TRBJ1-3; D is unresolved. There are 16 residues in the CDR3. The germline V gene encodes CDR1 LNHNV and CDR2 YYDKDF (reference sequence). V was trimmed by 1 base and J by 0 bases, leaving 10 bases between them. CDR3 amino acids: CATSRGVQSSGNTIYF. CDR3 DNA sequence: TGTGCCACCAGCAGAGGGGTACAGAGCTCTGGAAACACCATATATTTT.

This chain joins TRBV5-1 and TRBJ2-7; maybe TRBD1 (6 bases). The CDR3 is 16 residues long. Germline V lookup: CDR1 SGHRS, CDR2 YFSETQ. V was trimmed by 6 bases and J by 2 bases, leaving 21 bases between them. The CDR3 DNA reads TGCGCCAGCACCTTACAGGGTGGGGCTACAACCTACGAGCAGTACTTC. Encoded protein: CASTLQGGATTYEQYF.

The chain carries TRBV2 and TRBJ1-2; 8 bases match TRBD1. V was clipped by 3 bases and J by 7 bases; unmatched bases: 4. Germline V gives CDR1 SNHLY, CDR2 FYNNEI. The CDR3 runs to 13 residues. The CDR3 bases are TGTGCCAGCAGTGAGAAGACAGGGGTTGGCTACACCTTC. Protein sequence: CASSEKTGVGYTF. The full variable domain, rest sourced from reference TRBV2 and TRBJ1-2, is EPEVTQTPSHQVTQMGQEVILRCVPISNHLYFYWYRQILGQKVEFLVSFYNNEISEKSEIFDDQFSVERPDGSNFTLKIRSTKLEDSAMYFCASSEKTGVGYTFGSGTRLTVV.

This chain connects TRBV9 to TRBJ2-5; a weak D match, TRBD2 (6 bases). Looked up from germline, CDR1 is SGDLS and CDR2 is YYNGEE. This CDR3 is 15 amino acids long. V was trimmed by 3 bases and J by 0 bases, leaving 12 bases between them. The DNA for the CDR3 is TGTGCCAGCAGCGACTCCAGGGACTACCAAGAGACCCAGTACTTC. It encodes CASSDSRDYQETQYF.

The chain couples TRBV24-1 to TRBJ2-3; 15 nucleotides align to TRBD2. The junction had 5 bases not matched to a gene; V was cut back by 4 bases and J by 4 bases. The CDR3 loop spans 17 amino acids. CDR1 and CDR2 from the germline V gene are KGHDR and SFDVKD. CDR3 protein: CATSDPGLAGGSDTQYF. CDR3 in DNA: TGTGCCACCAGTGACCCCGGACTAGCGGGGGGGTCAGATACGCAGTATTTT.

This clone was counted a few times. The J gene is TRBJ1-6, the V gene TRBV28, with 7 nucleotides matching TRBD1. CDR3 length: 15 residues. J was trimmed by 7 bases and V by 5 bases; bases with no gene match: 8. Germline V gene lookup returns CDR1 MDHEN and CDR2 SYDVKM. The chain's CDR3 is CASSIIDRENSPLHF. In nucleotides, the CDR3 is TGTGCCAGCAGTATCATTGACAGGGAAAATTCACCCCTCCACTTT. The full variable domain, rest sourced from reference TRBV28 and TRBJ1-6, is DVKVTQSSRYLVKRTGEKVFLECVQDMDHENMFWYRQDPGLGLRLIYFSYDVKMKEKGDIPEGYSVSREKKERFSLILESASTNQTSMYLCASSIIDRENSPLHFGNGTRLTVT.

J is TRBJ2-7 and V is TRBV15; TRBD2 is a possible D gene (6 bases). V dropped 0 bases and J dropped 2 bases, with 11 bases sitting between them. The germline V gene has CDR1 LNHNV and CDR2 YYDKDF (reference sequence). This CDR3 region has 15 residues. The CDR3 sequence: CATSRDPGEAYEQYF. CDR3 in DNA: TGTGCCACCAGCAGAGATCCGGGGGAAGCCTACGAGCAGTACTTC.

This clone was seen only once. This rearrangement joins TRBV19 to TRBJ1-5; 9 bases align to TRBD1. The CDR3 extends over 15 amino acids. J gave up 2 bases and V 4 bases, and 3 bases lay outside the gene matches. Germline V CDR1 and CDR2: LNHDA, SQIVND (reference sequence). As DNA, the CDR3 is TGTGCCAGTAGTAGCCGGGACAGGGGCAATCAGCCCCAGCATTTT. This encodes CASSSRDRGNQPQHF.

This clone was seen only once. In nucleotides, the CDR3 is TGTGCCAGCAGCTTAGTGGGAGTGGGCTCTGGAAACACCATATATTTT. Encoded protein: CASSLVGVGSGNTIYF. The V call is TRBV7-8, the J call TRBJ1-3, with D unresolved. Germline V lookup: CDR1 SGHVS, CDR2 FQNEAQ. Trimming pared 1 base from V and 0 bases from J, leaving 10 bases between. The CDR3 extends over 16 amino acids.

The CDR3 loop is CASSLLTGAVYEQYF. In nucleotides, the CDR3 is TGTGCCAGCAGCTTACTGACAGGGGCGGTTTACGAGCAGTACTTC. The chain has TRBV7-2 and TRBJ2-7; 8 nucleotides align to TRBD1. With 2 bases clipped from V and 4 bases from J, the junction kept 7 bases outside the gene matches. CDR1 is SGHTA, CDR2 FQGNSA, per germline. There are 15 residues in the CDR3.

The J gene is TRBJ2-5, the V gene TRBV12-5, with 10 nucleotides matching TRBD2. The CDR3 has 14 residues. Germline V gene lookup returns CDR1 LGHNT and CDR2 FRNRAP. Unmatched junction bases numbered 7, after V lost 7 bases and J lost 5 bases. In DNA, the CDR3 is TGTGCTAGTGCAAGTACTAGCGGGGTTGAGACCCAGTACTTC. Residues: CASASTSGVETQYF.

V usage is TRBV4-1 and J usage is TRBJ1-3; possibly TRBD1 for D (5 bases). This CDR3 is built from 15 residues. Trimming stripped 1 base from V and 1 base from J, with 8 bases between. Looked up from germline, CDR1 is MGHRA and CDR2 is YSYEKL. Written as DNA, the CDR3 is TGCGCCAGCAGCCAAGTAGCAGGGTCTGGAAACACCATATATTTT. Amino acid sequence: CASSQVAGSGNTIYF.

Written as DNA, the CDR3 is TGCGCCAGCAGCTTGGCCGAGGGTGCAGGGAACACTGAAGCTTTCTTT. Translated, it gives CASSLAEGAGNTEAFF. The chain is built from TRBV5-1 and TRBJ1-1, with D unclear. In germline, CDR1 is SGHRS, CDR2 YFSETQ. The germline V and J ends were trimmed by 0 bases and 1 base, with 13 bases remaining between them. This CDR3 contains 16 residues.

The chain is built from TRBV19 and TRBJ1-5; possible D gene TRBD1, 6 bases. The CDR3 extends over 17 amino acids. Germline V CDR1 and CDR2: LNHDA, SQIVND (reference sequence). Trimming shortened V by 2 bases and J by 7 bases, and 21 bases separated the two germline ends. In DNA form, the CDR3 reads TGTGCCAGTAGTATAACAGGTCCTCAGGGGATTAGGCAGCCCCAGCATTTT. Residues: CASSITGPQGIRQPQHF.

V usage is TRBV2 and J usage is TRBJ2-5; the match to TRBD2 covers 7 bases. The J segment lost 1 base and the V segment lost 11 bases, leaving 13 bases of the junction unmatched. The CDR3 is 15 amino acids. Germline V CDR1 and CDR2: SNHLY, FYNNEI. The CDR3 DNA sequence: TGTGCCTCGACGATTCCAGCGGGGACCCAAGAGACCCAGTACTTC. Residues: CASTIPAGTQETQYF. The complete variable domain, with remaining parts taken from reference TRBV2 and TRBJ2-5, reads EPEVTQTPSHQVTQMGQEVILRCVPISNHLYFYWYRQILGQKVEFLVSFYNNEISEKSEIFDDQFSVERPDGSNFTLKIRSTKLEDSAMYFCASTIPAGTQETQYFGPGTRLLVL.

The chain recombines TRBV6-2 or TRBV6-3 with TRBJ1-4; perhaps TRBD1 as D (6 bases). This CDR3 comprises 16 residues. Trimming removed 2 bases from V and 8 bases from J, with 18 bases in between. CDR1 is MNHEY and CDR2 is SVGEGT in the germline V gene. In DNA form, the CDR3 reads TGTGCCAGCAGTTACGACGAACAGGGTTTTCGCGAAAAACTGTTTTTT. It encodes CASSYDEQGFREKLFF.

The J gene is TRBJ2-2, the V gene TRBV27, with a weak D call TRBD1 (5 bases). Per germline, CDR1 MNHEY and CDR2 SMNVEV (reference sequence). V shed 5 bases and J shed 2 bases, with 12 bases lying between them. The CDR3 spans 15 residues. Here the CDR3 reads CASSRRDGNTGELFF. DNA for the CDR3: TGTGCCAGCAGTCGCAGGGATGGAAACACCGGGGAGCTGTTTTTT.

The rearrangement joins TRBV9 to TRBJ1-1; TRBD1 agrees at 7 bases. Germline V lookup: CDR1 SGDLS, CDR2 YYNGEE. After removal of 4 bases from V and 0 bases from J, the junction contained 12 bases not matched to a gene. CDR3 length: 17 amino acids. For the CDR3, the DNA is TGTGCCAGCAGCACGACCGACAGGGCATTTTTGAACACTGAAGCTTTCTTT. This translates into CASSTTDRAFLNTEAFF.